This T cell receptor beta chain emerged from a study of CD8 T cells in ankylosing spondylitis. Trimming took 0 bases from V and 9 from J, leaving 12 bases between them. The CDR3 is made up of 14 amino acids. Germline V gene data show CDR1 as SNHLY and CDR2 as FYNNEI. Study-wide results and limits: What appeared characteristic of ankylosing spondylitis blood was a TCR beta motif of several highly homologous variants.

Libraries for TCR beta were made by quantitative 5'-RACE with molecular barcodes. TCRdb re-called the 5' RACE reads through MiXCR, storing one row per CDR3 protein. The sample has some 450,000 distinct CDR3 sequences, roughly 15% seen once. This clonotype was detected a few times. Its target is unknown. The chain uses TRBV2 and TRBJ2-1, with D tentatively TRBD1 or TRBD2 (5 bases each). The specimen sequenced was blood, either unsorted or a sorted T cell fraction (not recorded which). This clonotype originated in a male donor with ankylosing spondylitis. CDR3 in DNA: TGTGCCAGCAGTGAAGCCCCAGGGACCCTTGAGCAGTTCTTC. Amino acid sequence: CASSEAPGTLEQFF. Full variable domain (remainder filled in from reference TRBV2 and TRBJ2-1): EPEVTQTPSHQVTQMGQEVILRCVPISNHLYFYWYRQILGQKVEFLVSFYNNEISEKSEIFDDQFSVERPDGSNFTLKIRSTKLEDSAMYFCASSEAPGTLEQFFGPGTRLTVL.